Listed below are T cell receptor beta chains from one sample, sequenced in a study of blood T cells in healthy people across ages. TCRdb fed the 5' RACE reads into MiXCR, producing one record per CDR3 protein. The profile covers 1.5 million or so distinct CDR3 sequences, with under 55% appearing a single time and about 4.1% taken by the ten largest. Specimen: blood. These receptors all stem from a woman aged 18-29 years in good health. Both conserved end residues are part of each CDR3. The D gene is left open where the match is weak. A row's size may be missing; if present it is once, few, many or a size class.

len: 14
v_gene: TRBV6-5
j_gene: TRBJ2-3
d_gene: NA
abundance: NA
CDR3nt: TGTGCCAGCAGTTACTCGGATGGCACAGATACGCAGTATTTT
CDR3aa: CASSYSDGTDTQYF

len: 12
v_gene: TRBV30
j_gene: TRBJ2-7
d_gene: NA
abundance: NA
CDR3nt: TGTGCCTGGAGTGCCACCTCCTACGAGCAGTACTTC
CDR3aa: CAWSATSYEQYF

len: 13
v_gene: TRBV6-5
j_gene: TRBJ1-1
d_gene: NA
abundance: NA
CDR3nt: TGTGCCAGCACGGACAGCCACAACACTGAAGCTTTCTTT
CDR3aa: CASTDSHNTEAFF

len: 14
v_gene: TRBV10-3
j_gene: TRBJ2-3
d_gene: TRBD2
abundance: few
CDR3nt: TGTGCCATCAAGGCACTAGCGGGGGCAGATACGCAGTATTTT
CDR3aa: CAIKALAGADTQYF

len: 18
v_gene: TRBV28
j_gene: TRBJ1-5
d_gene: TRBD1
abundance: NA
CDR3nt: TGTGCCAGCAGCTACACAAACTCGAATGACAGGGACAATCAGCCCCAGCATTTT
CDR3aa: CASSYTNSNDRDNQPQHF

len: 15
v_gene: TRBV6-5
j_gene: TRBJ2-3
d_gene: NA
abundance: NA
CDR3nt: TGTGCCAGCAGTTCTAAGGGGGTGACGACAGATACGCAGTATTTT
CDR3aa: CASSSKGVTTDTQYF

len: 14
v_gene: TRBV4-3
j_gene: TRBJ1-1
d_gene: TRBD1
abundance: NA
CDR3nt: TGCGCCAGCAGCCAGGGACAGACGAACACTGAAGCTTTCTTT
CDR3aa: CASSQGQTNTEAFF

len: 12
v_gene: TRBV2
j_gene: TRBJ2-3
d_gene: NA
abundance: few
CDR3nt: TGTGCCAGCCCTAGCCTCACAGATACGCAGTATTTT
CDR3aa: CASPSLTDTQYF

len: 18
v_gene: TRBV7-6
j_gene: TRBJ1-2
d_gene: TRBD1
abundance: NA
CDR3nt: TGTGCCAGCAGCTTAGTCCGACAGGGGCGCGCAGCTAACTATGGCTACACCTTC
CDR3aa: CASSLVRQGRAANYGYTF

len: 16
v_gene: TRBV5-1
j_gene: TRBJ2-1
d_gene: NA
abundance: NA
CDR3nt: TGCGCCAGCAGCCCTTCCCTCCGAGCCTCCTACAATGAGCAGTTCTTC
CDR3aa: CASSPSLRASYNEQFF

len: 15
v_gene: TRBV3-1
j_gene: TRBJ1-2
d_gene: NA
abundance: NA
CDR3nt: TGTGCCAGCAGCCAAGCCCCGTCGGGGCTCTATGGCTACACCTTC
CDR3aa: CASSQAPSGLYGYTF

len: 13
v_gene: TRBV29-1
j_gene: TRBJ2-7
d_gene: NA
abundance: few
CDR3nt: TGCAGCGTTCTGGTTAGAGGGCCCTACGAGCAGTACTTC
CDR3aa: CSVLVRGPYEQYF

len: 14
v_gene: TRBV7-3
j_gene: TRBJ2-5
d_gene: NA
abundance: few
CDR3nt: TGTGCCAGCAGCTTAAGTTCTTCTGTGGAGACCCAGTACTTC
CDR3aa: CASSLSSSVETQYF

len: 14
v_gene: TRBV20-1
j_gene: TRBJ2-7
d_gene: NA
abundance: NA
CDR3nt: TGCAGTGCTCCGCTCGGGGGCTCCTACAATGAGCAGTACTTC
CDR3aa: CSAPLGGSYNEQYF

len: 11
v_gene: TRBV7-9
j_gene: TRBJ2-2
d_gene: NA
abundance: NA
CDR3nt: TGTGCCAGCGGGGCCTCCAGGGAGCTGTTTTTT
CDR3aa: CASGASRELFF

len: 13
v_gene: TRBV10-3
j_gene: TRBJ2-7
d_gene: NA
abundance: NA
CDR3nt: TGTGCCATCAGGAGCTTCTCCTACAATGAGCAGTACTTC
CDR3aa: CAIRSFSYNEQYF

len: 14
v_gene: TRBV7-8
j_gene: TRBJ1-2
d_gene: NA
abundance: few
CDR3nt: TGTGCCAGCAGCTTAAACCCGCCAGGGGAGGGCTACACCTTC
CDR3aa: CASSLNPPGEGYTF

len: 11
v_gene: TRBV30
j_gene: TRBJ1-2
d_gene: TRBD1
abundance: few
CDR3nt: TGTGCCGACAGGGTTAACTATGGCTACACCTTC
CDR3aa: CADRVNYGYTF

len: 13
v_gene: TRBV6-2/TRBV6-3
j_gene: TRBJ2-7
d_gene: TRBD1
abundance: NA
CDR3nt: TGTGCCAGCAGTTACCCTATCAGACAGGGGTTGTACTTC
CDR3aa: CASSYPIRQGLYF

len: 16
v_gene: TRBV6-1
j_gene: TRBJ2-1
d_gene: TRBD1
abundance: NA
CDR3nt: TGTGCCAGCAGGCCAACACAGGGGACGTCTTACAATGAGCAGTTCTTC
CDR3aa: CASRPTQGTSYNEQFF

len: 12
v_gene: TRBV29-1
j_gene: TRBJ1-2
d_gene: TRBD1
abundance: many
CDR3nt: TGCAGCGTTCAACAGGGGGACTATGGCTACACCTTC
CDR3aa: CSVQQGDYGYTF

len: 15
v_gene: TRBV7-2
j_gene: TRBJ2-7
d_gene: NA
abundance: few
CDR3nt: TGTGCCAGCAGCCTCAGTGGTAGCGGCCTCTACGAGCAGTACTTC
CDR3aa: CASSLSGSGLYEQYF

len: 15
v_gene: TRBV11-2
j_gene: TRBJ2-3
d_gene: NA
abundance: NA
CDR3nt: TGTGCCAGCAGCTTAGATCGAGTGGGGCCAGATACGCAGTATTTT
CDR3aa: CASSLDRVGPDTQYF

len: 17
v_gene: TRBV25-1
j_gene: TRBJ2-5
d_gene: NA
abundance: NA
CDR3nt: TGTGCCAGCAGTGAACGATACCAAGAAAGGGGGCAAGAGACCCAGTACTTC
CDR3aa: CASSERYQERGQETQYF

len: 16
v_gene: TRBV6-1
j_gene: TRBJ1-1
d_gene: NA
abundance: NA
CDR3nt: TGTGCCAGCAGTGAAGGACTTACCCCTATGAACACTGAAGCTTTCTTT
CDR3aa: CASSEGLTPMNTEAFF

len: 13
v_gene: TRBV27
j_gene: TRBJ1-2
d_gene: NA
abundance: few
CDR3nt: TGTGCCAGCAGTCGTCGCTCGGGCTATGGCTACACCTTC
CDR3aa: CASSRRSGYGYTF

len: 16
v_gene: TRBV5-1
j_gene: TRBJ2-2
d_gene: TRBD1
abundance: NA
CDR3nt: TGCGCCAGCAAACCGGGACAGGGTACACTTCACGGGGAGCTGTTTTTT
CDR3aa: CASKPGQGTLHGELFF

len: 14
v_gene: TRBV7-9
j_gene: TRBJ2-5
d_gene: NA
abundance: NA
CDR3nt: TGTGCCAGCAGTATCGGGCTAGAGAGAGAGACCCAGTACTTC
CDR3aa: CASSIGLERETQYF

len: 15
v_gene: TRBV10-3
j_gene: TRBJ1-1
d_gene: NA
abundance: few
CDR3nt: TGTGCCATCAGTGCTGCCGCGGTAGTGAACACTGAAGCTTTCTTT
CDR3aa: CAISAAAVVNTEAFF

len: 14
v_gene: TRBV9
j_gene: TRBJ2-7
d_gene: NA
abundance: NA
CDR3nt: TGTGCCAGCAGCGTTGCACCGAGCTCCTACGAGCAGTACTTC
CDR3aa: CASSVAPSSYEQYF

len: 17
v_gene: TRBV28
j_gene: TRBJ2-1
d_gene: TRBD2
abundance: once
CDR3nt: TGTGCCAGCCGCCCCCCTCTAGCGGGGGGTACCTACAATGAGCAGTTCTTC
CDR3aa: CASRPPLAGGTYNEQFF

len: 17
v_gene: TRBV7-2
j_gene: TRBJ2-1
d_gene: TRBD2
abundance: NA
CDR3nt: TGTGCCAGCAGCTCCTGGACCGGGACTAGCAGCTACAATGAGCAGTTCTTC
CDR3aa: CASSSWTGTSSYNEQFF

len: 15
v_gene: TRBV19
j_gene: TRBJ2-1
d_gene: TRBD2
abundance: NA
CDR3nt: TGTGCCAGTAGTTCAACTAGCGGGGGGCACAATGAGCAGTTCTTC
CDR3aa: CASSSTSGGHNEQFF

len: 16
v_gene: TRBV19
j_gene: TRBJ2-1
d_gene: NA
abundance: few
CDR3nt: TGTGCCAGTAGCCCTGGCAGGGGCTACTCCTACAATGAGCAGTTCTTC
CDR3aa: CASSPGRGYSYNEQFF

len: 14
v_gene: TRBV24-1
j_gene: TRBJ2-7
d_gene: NA
abundance: few
CDR3nt: TGTGCCACTACTGCCAGGGGAAATAGCAATGAGCAGTACTTC
CDR3aa: CATTARGNSNEQYF

len: 13
v_gene: TRBV2
j_gene: TRBJ1-2
d_gene: NA
abundance: NA
CDR3nt: TGTGCCAGCAGAACCCAGGGGAACTATGGCTACACCTTC
CDR3aa: CASRTQGNYGYTF

len: 16
v_gene: TRBV5-1
j_gene: TRBJ2-1
d_gene: TRBD2
abundance: NA
CDR3nt: TGCGCCAGCAGCTGGGGGGGAGGTGCGATGCTCAATGAGCAGTTCTTC
CDR3aa: CASSWGGGAMLNEQFF

len: 14
v_gene: TRBV7-3
j_gene: TRBJ1-1
d_gene: TRBD1
abundance: NA
CDR3nt: TGTGCCAGCAGCCCAAAGGGACAGGGAGGTGAAGCTTTCTTT
CDR3aa: CASSPKGQGGEAFF

len: 14
v_gene: TRBV27
j_gene: TRBJ1-5
d_gene: NA
abundance: few
CDR3nt: TGTGCCAGCAGTCCGACGAGGGTCGCTCAGCCCCAGCATTTT
CDR3aa: CASSPTRVAQPQHF

len: 13
v_gene: TRBV30
j_gene: TRBJ2-7
d_gene: TRBD2
abundance: NA
CDR3nt: TGTGCCTGGAGTGAAGCGGGGGCTTACGAGCAGTACTTC
CDR3aa: CAWSEAGAYEQYF

len: 14
v_gene: TRBV20-1
j_gene: TRBJ2-1
d_gene: NA
abundance: NA
CDR3nt: TGCAGTGCTAGAGTTGGACTGGCGTTAAATGAGCAGTTCTTC
CDR3aa: CSARVGLALNEQFF

len: 19
v_gene: TRBV21-1
j_gene: TRBJ2-3
d_gene: NA
abundance: few
CDR3nt: TGTGCCAGCAGCGCCCTTGCCGGGGCGGGAACTCCTAGCACAGATACGCAGTATTTT
CDR3aa: CASSALAGAGTPSTDTQYF

len: 16
v_gene: TRBV7-8
j_gene: TRBJ2-1
d_gene: TRBD2
abundance: NA
CDR3nt: TGTGCCAGCAGTGTAGCGGGGGGGCTCTATCACAATGAGCAGTTCTTC
CDR3aa: CASSVAGGLYHNEQFF

len: 16
v_gene: TRBV29-1
j_gene: TRBJ1-1
d_gene: NA
abundance: NA
CDR3nt: TGCAGCGTAGCCGGGGCCGTTGAACTTATGAACACTGAAGCTTTCTTT
CDR3aa: CSVAGAVELMNTEAFF

len: 14
v_gene: TRBV29-1
j_gene: TRBJ2-1
d_gene: NA
abundance: few
CDR3nt: TGCAGCGCCGGCCCTTCGACTCCCGGGACTGAGCAGTTCTTC
CDR3aa: CSAGPSTPGTEQFF

len: 14
v_gene: TRBV12-3/TRBV12-4
j_gene: TRBJ1-5
d_gene: NA
abundance: NA
CDR3nt: TGTGCCAGCAGTTTGAGCCTAAGCAATCAGCCCCAGCATTTT
CDR3aa: CASSLSLSNQPQHF

len: 13
v_gene: TRBV20-1
j_gene: TRBJ1-2
d_gene: NA
abundance: NA
CDR3nt: TGCAGTGCTAGAGACGCCGGGAGCTATGGCTACACCTTC
CDR3aa: CSARDAGSYGYTF

len: 13
v_gene: TRBV7-8
j_gene: TRBJ2-5
d_gene: NA
abundance: NA
CDR3nt: TGTGCCAGCAGCCCGCGGGGCTATGAGACCCAGTACTTC
CDR3aa: CASSPRGYETQYF

len: 15
v_gene: TRBV2
j_gene: TRBJ2-1
d_gene: NA
abundance: NA
CDR3nt: TGTGCCAGCAAAACTGACGGTAGCTCCTACAATGAGCAGTTCTTC
CDR3aa: CASKTDGSSYNEQFF

len: 14
v_gene: TRBV29-1
j_gene: TRBJ1-1
d_gene: NA
abundance: NA
CDR3nt: TGCAGCGTTGCCCCCGGACGGATGAACACTGAAGCTTTCTTT
CDR3aa: CSVAPGRMNTEAFF

len: 15
v_gene: TRBV5-1
j_gene: TRBJ2-5
d_gene: TRBD1
abundance: NA
CDR3nt: TGCGCCAGCAGCTTGGAGACAGGGTACCAAGAGACCCAGTACTTC
CDR3aa: CASSLETGYQETQYF

len: 13
v_gene: TRBV29-1
j_gene: TRBJ2-3
d_gene: NA
abundance: once
CDR3nt: TGCACCCTGGGTAATCCTAGCACAGATACGCAGTATTTT
CDR3aa: CTLGNPSTDTQYF

len: 12
v_gene: TRBV28
j_gene: TRBJ2-3
d_gene: TRBD1
abundance: NA
CDR3nt: TGTGCCAGTTTAAGGGGGCTGAATACGCAGTATTTT
CDR3aa: CASLRGLNTQYF

len: 14
v_gene: TRBV20-1
j_gene: TRBJ2-3
d_gene: TRBD2
abundance: NA
CDR3nt: TGCAGTGCTGGGACTAGCGGGGGAACAGATACGCAGTATTTT
CDR3aa: CSAGTSGGTDTQYF

len: 15
v_gene: TRBV5-1
j_gene: TRBJ1-5
d_gene: TRBD1
abundance: NA
CDR3nt: TGCGCCAGCAGCAGGACAGGGGCTAGCAATCAGCCCCAGCATTTT
CDR3aa: CASSRTGASNQPQHF